The clone carrying this TCR beta chain has a count of ten or more. What it binds is not known. Authors of the study amplified TCR beta CDR3 regions from RNA transcripts. Initially, a first-round RT-PCR of the TCR CDR3 employed the HTBI primer set. A single record per CDR3 protein comes from TCRdb applying MiXCR to the multiplex PCR reads. The sample yields around 340,000 distinct CDR3 sequences, 15% to 20% seen once. The data originate from a study of T cells in Graves' hyperthyroidism and ophthalmopathy. Notes on the study in general: In the blood, most expanded thyroid clonotypes above 0.001 appeared as well.

Sequencing used blood. The origin of this receptor is a woman aged 40 to 55 with Graves' ophthalmopathy.

CDR3 loop: CASSRDRGTAEAFF. The CDR3 nucleotides are TGCGCCAGCAGCAGGGACAGGGGTACCGCTGAAGCTTTCTTT. The rearrangement links TRBV5-1 to TRBJ1-1, with 10 bases identical to TRBD1. With 4 bases clipped from V and 6 bases from J, the junction kept 6 bases outside the gene matches. The germline V gene has CDR1 SGHRS and CDR2 YFSETQ. The CDR3 covers 14 residues.